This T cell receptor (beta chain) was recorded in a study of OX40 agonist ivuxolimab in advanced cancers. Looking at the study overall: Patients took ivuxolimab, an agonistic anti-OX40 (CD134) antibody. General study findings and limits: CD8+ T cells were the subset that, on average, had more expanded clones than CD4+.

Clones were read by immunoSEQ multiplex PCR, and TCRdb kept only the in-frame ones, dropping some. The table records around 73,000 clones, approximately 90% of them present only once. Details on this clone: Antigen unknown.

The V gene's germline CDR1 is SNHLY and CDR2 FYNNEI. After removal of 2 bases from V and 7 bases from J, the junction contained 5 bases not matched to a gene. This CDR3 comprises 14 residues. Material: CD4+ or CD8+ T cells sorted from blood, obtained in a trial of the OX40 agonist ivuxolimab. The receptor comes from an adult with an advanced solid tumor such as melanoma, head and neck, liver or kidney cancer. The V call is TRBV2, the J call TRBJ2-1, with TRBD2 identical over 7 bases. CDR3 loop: CASSELARENEQFF. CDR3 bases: TGTGCCAGCAGTGAACTAGCGCGGGAGAATGAGCAGTTCTTC.